One and the same sample provided the 5 T cell receptor beta chains below, sequenced in a study of T-cell reconstitution after alpha-beta-depleted transplantation in children. The library targeted TCRbeta and was prepared with unique molecular identifiers. One entry per CDR3 protein, called by TCRdb with MiXCR from the PCR reads. The data contain around 50,000 distinct CDR3 sequences, roughly half of them seen just once; the ten biggest clones take up around two fifths. This sample comprised peripheral blood, obtained before TCRalphabeta/CD19-depleted stem cell transplant. Receptor source: a boy in the first two years of life with SCID, due to receive a stem cell transplant.

V gene TRBV7-6 combines with J gene TRBJ2-1; tentatively, D is TRBD1 (5 bases). CDR1 is SGHVS, CDR2 FNYEAQ, per germline. The CDR3 consists of 16 residues. V was trimmed by 1 base and J by 0 bases, leaving 10 bases between them. The CDR3 is CASSLGGYGSYNEQFF. DNA of the CDR3: TGTGCCAGCAGCTTAGGGGGCTATGGCTCCTACAATGAGCAGTTCTTC.

The count of this clonotype is one. This rearrangement joins TRBV7-2 to TRBJ2-5; 10 nucleotides match TRBD2. The CDR3 consists of 16 residues. The ends lost 4 bases at V and 7 bases at J; junction bases unmatched: 12. The germline CDR1 and CDR2 sequences are SGHTA and FQGNSA. DNA of the CDR3: TGTGCCAGCAGCTCGGAATTAGCGGGGGGTAGGGGGACCCAGTACTTC. This encodes CASSSELAGGRGTQYF. Full variable domain (remainder filled in from reference TRBV7-2 and TRBJ2-5): GAGVSQSPSNKVTEKGKDVELRCDPISGHTALYWYRQSLGQGLEFLIYFQGNSAPDKSGLPSDRFSAERTGGSVSTLTIQRTQQEDSAVYLCASSSELAGGRGTQYFGPGTRLLVL.

This clonotype was detected a few times. The V gene is TRBV6-1, the J gene TRBJ2-1; 12 bases are a match to TRBD1. J gave up 15 bases and V 6 bases, and 15 bases lay outside the gene matches. This CDR3 comprises 15 residues. CDR1 is MNHNS, CDR2 SASEGT, per germline. The CDR3, as DNA: TGTGCCAGCAGCCCCGGCGGAGGGGACAGGGGGCTGGGGTTCTTC. Translated: CASSPGGGDRGLGFF.

This clonotype came up once. The chain uses TRBV3-1 and TRBJ2-1, with TRBD1 matching 7 bases. The V gene end was trimmed by 4 bases and the J gene end by 11 bases; junction bases not matched to a gene: 11. The CDR3 is 14 amino acids. CDR1 and CDR2 from the germline V gene are LGHDT and YNNKEL (reference sequence). This CDR3 is CASSPPGQAGKQFF. The CDR3, as DNA: TGTGCCAGCAGCCCCCCCGGACAGGCAGGGAAGCAGTTCTTC.

The chain links TRBV7-9 to TRBJ1-2; 7 nucleotides agree with TRBD1. V was clipped by 5 bases and J by 4 bases; unmatched bases: 1. Germline-derived CDR1 and CDR2 are SEHNR and FQNEAQ (reference sequence). The CDR3 sequence is 12 residues long. The CDR3 loop reads CASSRDSYGYTF. CDR3 DNA: TGTGCCAGCAGCCGGGACAGCTATGGCTACACCTTC.